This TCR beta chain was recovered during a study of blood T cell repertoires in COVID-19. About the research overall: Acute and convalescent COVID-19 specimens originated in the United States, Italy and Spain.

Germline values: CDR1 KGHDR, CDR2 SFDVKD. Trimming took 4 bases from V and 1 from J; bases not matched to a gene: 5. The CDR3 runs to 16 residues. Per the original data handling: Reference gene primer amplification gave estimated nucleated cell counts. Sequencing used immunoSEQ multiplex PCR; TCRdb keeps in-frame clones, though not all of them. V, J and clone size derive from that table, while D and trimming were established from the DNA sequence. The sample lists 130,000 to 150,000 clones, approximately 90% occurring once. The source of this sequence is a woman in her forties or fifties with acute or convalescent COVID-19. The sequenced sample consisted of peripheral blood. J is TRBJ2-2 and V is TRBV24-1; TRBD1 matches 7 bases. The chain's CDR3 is CATSERWTGNTGELFF. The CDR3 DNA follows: TGTGCCACCAGTGAGCGCTGGACAGGGAACACCGGGGAGCTGTTTTTT.